These T cell receptor beta chains were read from a single sample in a study of T cells in Graves' hyperthyroidism and ophthalmopathy. TCRdb called the multiplex PCR reads again in MiXCR, with one record for every CDR3 protein. Altogether over 650,000 distinct CDR3 sequences are present, roughly 17% being singletons, with the ten largest covering around 7.7%. Sequencing was done on a sample of blood. These receptors came from a man younger than 35 with Graves' hyperthyroidism. Both conserved end residues are part of each CDR3. The D gene is left open where the match is weak. The size of a clone is reported for some rows only, either as once, few or many, or as a class for expanded clones.

size,D,J,V,CDR3,DNA
many,NA,TRBJ1-5,TRBV28,CASSFPLGGAPEQPQHF,TGTGCCAGCAGTTTTCCCCTCGGCGGGGCGCCGGAACAGCCCCAGCATTTT
NA,NA,TRBJ2-7,TRBV7-9,CASSSREFPYEQYF,TGTGCCAGCAGCTCCCGGGAGTTCCCCTACGAGCAGTACTTC
NA,TRBD2,TRBJ2-3,TRBV5-1,CASSLWTSGSADTQYF,TGCGCCAGCAGCCTATGGACTAGCGGGAGTGCAGATACGCAGTATTTT
NA,NA,TRBJ1-1,TRBV4-3,CASSQDPGLNTEAFF,TGCGCCAGCAGCCAAGATCCGGGGCTGAACACTGAAGCTTTCTTT
NA,NA,TRBJ2-1,TRBV20-1,CSAEREFPYNEQFF,TGCAGTGCTGAACGGGAGTTCCCCTACAATGAGCAGTTCTTC
many,TRBD1,TRBJ1-3,TRBV5-1,CASSFGQDAGNTIYF,TGCGCCAGCAGCTTCGGACAGGACGCCGGAAACACCATATATTTT
NA,TRBD2,TRBJ2-7,TRBV7-2,CASSFVGTSSIRRGYEQYF,TGTGCCAGCAGCTTTGTCGGGACTAGCAGCATTCGGAGAGGCTACGAGCAGTACTTC
few,NA,TRBJ1-1,TRBV6-1,CASRPDSLVTEAFF,TGTGCCAGCAGGCCGGACAGTTTGGTTACTGAAGCTTTCTTT
many,TRBD1,TRBJ2-5,TRBV18,CASSPSYVNRTGSQETQYF,TGTGCCAGCTCACCGAGCTATGTAAACCGGACAGGGAGCCAAGAGACCCAGTACTTC
NA,NA,TRBJ2-1,TRBV19,CASSSPGGRYNEQFF,TGTGCCAGTAGTTCACCAGGAGGGAGGTACAATGAGCAGTTCTTC
many,TRBD2,TRBJ2-2,TRBV10-3,CAISSLSGRIAGELFF,TGTGCCATCAGTTCACTTAGCGGGAGAATCGCCGGGGAGCTGTTTTTT
few,TRBD1,TRBJ1-2,TRBV3-1,CASSRTGEGYTF,TGTGCCAGCAGCCGGACAGGGGAGGGCTACACCTTC
NA,NA,TRBJ1-3,TRBV7-9,CASSSAGGNTIYF,TGTGCCAGCAGCTCCGCAGGGGGAAACACCATATATTTT
few,NA,TRBJ1-2,TRBV7-8,CASSLGVGAGYTF,TGTGCCAGCAGCTTAGGGGTTGGGGCTGGCTACACCTTC
few,TRBD1,TRBJ2-2,TRBV5-1,CASSLDRGQATWRTNTGELFF,TGCGCCAGCAGCTTGGACAGGGGGCAAGCGACCTGGCGAACGAACACCGGGGAGCTGTTTTTT
NA,NA,TRBJ2-7,TRBV28,CASTPGRSISYEQYF,TGTGCCAGCACACCCGGCAGGTCCATCTCCTACGAGCAGTACTTC
many,NA,TRBJ2-1,TRBV30,CAWSDFGTQGYNEQFF,TGTGCCTGGAGCGATTTCGGGACCCAGGGCTACAATGAGCAGTTCTTC
many,NA,TRBJ2-1,TRBV20-1,CSARGGGLYNEQFF,TGCAGTGCTAGAGGCGGGGGCCTTTACAATGAGCAGTTCTTC
many,NA,TRBJ2-1,TRBV18,CASSPGGVGTYNEQFF,TGTGCCAGCTCACCTGGGGGAGTGGGAACCTACAATGAGCAGTTCTTC
many,NA,TRBJ2-3,TRBV29-1,CSVDGATDTQYF,TGCAGCGTGGACGGAGCCACAGATACGCAGTATTTT
NA,NA,TRBJ2-7,TRBV9,CASSPELNSYEQYF,TGTGCCAGCAGCCCAGAACTAAATTCCTACGAGCAGTACTTC
many,NA,TRBJ2-7,TRBV20-1,CSASVGSYEQYF,TGCAGTGCTAGTGTCGGGAGCTACGAGCAGTACTTC
NA,NA,TRBJ1-4,TRBV6-2/TRBV6-3,CASSWQPTNEKLFF,TGTGCCAGCAGTTGGCAACCAACTAATGAAAAACTGTTTTTT
few,NA,TRBJ1-2,TRBV18,CASSPNWDKYYTF,TGTGCCAGCTCACCCAATTGGGACAAATACTACACCTTC
few,NA,TRBJ1-2,TRBV9,CASSGGASGPGGYTF,TGTGCCAGCAGCGGGGGGGCCAGCGGGCCCGGTGGCTACACCTTC
few,NA,TRBJ1-1,TRBV20-1,CSARVWSTEAFF,TGCAGTGCTAGAGTATGGTCGACTGAAGCTTTCTTT
NA,NA,TRBJ2-7,TRBV5-1,CASSFRGDEQYF,TGCGCCAGCAGCTTCCGCGGGGACGAGCAGTACTTC
few,NA,TRBJ2-3,TRBV27,CASYSLGTDTQYF,TGTGCCAGCTACAGCCTTGGCACAGATACGCAGTATTTT
many,NA,TRBJ2-7,TRBV20-1,CSARDREFPYEQYF,TGCAGTGCTAGAGACAGGGAATTCCCCTACGAGCAGTACTTC
NA,NA,TRBJ2-2,TRBV6-4,CASSDRADTGELFF,TGTGCCAGCAGTGACAGGGCGGACACCGGGGAGCTGTTTTTT
few,NA,TRBJ1-6,TRBV7-9,CASSPTVDNSPLHF,TGTGCCAGCAGCCCGACAGTCGATAATTCACCCCTCCACTTT
many,NA,TRBJ2-7,TRBV2,CASSEDLVSSYEQYF,TGTGCCAGCAGTGAAGATCTAGTCAGCTCCTACGAGCAGTACTTC
many,NA,TRBJ1-1,TRBV27,CASSLSRYRDQRNTEAFF,TGTGCCAGCAGTTTATCCCGCTATCGGGACCAGAGGAACACTGAAGCTTTCTTT
NA,TRBD2,TRBJ2-3,TRBV29-1,CSVVAGDGYF,TGCAGCGTTGTAGCGGGAGACGGGTATTTT
NA,NA,TRBJ1-1,TRBV28,CASSLYTGWTEAFF,TGTGCCAGCAGTTTATATACAGGGTGGACTGAAGCTTTCTTT
few,TRBD2,TRBJ2-3,TRBV18,CASSGGTSRTDTQYF,TGTGCCAGCTCTGGGGGGACTAGCCGAACAGATACGCAGTATTTT
many,TRBD2,TRBJ2-1,TRBV18,CASSPPSLAGPNEQFF,TGTGCCAGCTCACCCCCCTCACTAGCGGGCCCCAATGAGCAGTTCTTC
NA,TRBD1,TRBJ1-2,TRBV2,CASSAISGGGNYGYTF,TGTGCCAGCAGTGCAATTTCAGGGGGGGGAAACTATGGCTACACCTTC
many,NA,TRBJ2-5,TRBV28,CASSFSQSQETQYF,TGTGCCAGCAGTTTTTCCCAGAGCCAAGAGACCCAGTACTTC
many,NA,TRBJ2-3,TRBV12-3/TRBV12-4,CASSSRRTTQYF,TGTGCCAGCAGTTCCAGGCGGACTACGCAGTATTTT
many,NA,TRBJ1-5,TRBV12-3/TRBV12-4,CASRPGGLGPQHF,TGTGCCAGCAGGCCTGGGGGACTGGGGCCCCAGCATTTT
many,NA,TRBJ2-7,TRBV27,CATGFWGGPYEQYF,TGTGCCACCGGTTTCTGGGGGGGCCCCTACGAGCAGTACTTC
NA,NA,TRBJ1-1,TRBV4-1,CASSQGAGEQNTEAFF,TGCGCCAGCAGCCAAGGGGCAGGGGAACAGAACACTGAAGCTTTCTTT
NA,NA,TRBJ1-6,TRBV12-3/TRBV12-4,CASSSRGGSSYNSPLHF,TGTGCCAGCAGTTCCCGCGGGGGGAGCTCCTATAATTCACCCCTCCACTTT
NA,NA,TRBJ2-7,TRBV12-5,CASGRQGQHYEQYF,TGTGCTAGTGGTCGACAAGGACAGCACTACGAGCAGTACTTC
few,NA,TRBJ1-1,TRBV10-3,CAISESGLGGGAFF,TGTGCCATCAGTGAGTCAGGGTTGGGCGGTGGAGCTTTCTTT
NA,NA,TRBJ2-6,TRBV5-5,CASGSGLQLSGANVLTF,TGTGCCAGCGGTTCCGGACTACAACTCTCTGGGGCCAACGTCCTGACTTTC
many,TRBD1,TRBJ1-1,TRBV18,CASSSDRGRNTEAFF,TGTGCCAGCTCATCTGACAGGGGGCGGAACACTGAAGCTTTCTTT
few,NA,TRBJ1-1,TRBV19,CASSIVWRPEAFF,TGTGCCAGTAGTATCGTCTGGCGACCTGAAGCTTTCTTT
NA,NA,TRBJ1-5,TRBV15,CATRGGGLRSNQPQHF,TGTGCCACCCGGGGAGGGGGGCTAAGGAGCAATCAGCCCCAGCATTTT
few,NA,TRBJ2-7,TRBV28,CASRRGSRRGNEQYF,TGTGCCAGCAGGAGAGGGTCCCGCCGGGGGAACGAGCAGTACTTC
NA,NA,TRBJ1-1,TRBV5-6,CASSLLKQLNTEAFF,TGTGCCAGCAGCTTACTAAAACAGTTAAACACTGAAGCTTTCTTT
few,NA,TRBJ2-2,TRBV15,CATSRDWSVLNGELFF,TGTGCCACCAGCAGAGATTGGTCAGTTCTTAACGGGGAGCTGTTTTTT
few,NA,TRBJ2-7,TRBV4-1,CASSQDSFSSMYF,TGCGCCAGCAGCCAAGACAGCTTCTCCTCAATGTACTTC
many,TRBD2,TRBJ2-5,TRBV12-3/TRBV12-4,CASSFTTSGGETQYF,TGTGCCAGCAGTTTCACGACTAGCGGAGGAGAGACCCAGTACTTC
few,NA,TRBJ2-2,TRBV5-1,CASSLLVGGTGELFF,TGCGCCAGCAGCTTATTGGTCGGGGGCACCGGGGAGCTGTTTTTT
NA,NA,TRBJ2-7,TRBV3-1,CASSPRFSSYEQYF,TGTGCCAGCAGCCCCCGGTTCTCCTCCTACGAGCAGTACTTC
many,TRBD2,TRBJ2-7,TRBV2,CASSAPGLAGIYEQYF,TGTGCCAGCAGTGCCCCCGGACTAGCGGGGATCTACGAGCAGTACTTC